This T cell receptor beta chain was identified during a study of identical twins. Broader study findings: Clonotypes of the beta chain that were abundant in cord blood carried fewer insertions (memory repertoires showed none). Monozygotic twins shared more out-of-frame TCR alpha than recombination models predicted.

TCRdb redid the calling of the 5' RACE reads with MiXCR, one entry per CDR3 protein. The table includes around 250,000 distinct CDR3 sequences, 10% to 15% detected once. This clonotype was observed a few times. The antigen is undetermined. The CDR3 runs to 15 residues. Deletions cut 6 bases from V and 5 bases from J, with 20 bases between. Germline V gene sequence: CDR1 SGHRS, CDR2 YFSETQ. Healthy Caucasians supplied all donations. The data were also submitted as part of a second study, on yellow fever vaccine responses in identical twins. That work states: Twins' vaccine T cell response reportedly gave the appearance of partial convergence and partial personalization.

Specimen: memory (CD45RO+) T cells sorted from blood. This rearrangement joins TRBV5-1 to TRBJ2-5; D perhaps matches TRBD2 (6 bases). The receptor comes from a woman between 18 and 29 years old in good health. The CDR3 DNA reads TGCGCCAGCAACTCGGGACTCAACGTCGAGGAGACCCAGTACTTC. Protein: CASNSGLNVEETQYF.